These T cell receptor beta chains were read from a single sample in a study of neoadjuvant nivolumab and ipilimumab in lung cancer. Measured with immunoSEQ multiplex PCR; TCRdb has only the in-frame clones, and not every one. The sample shows fewer than 4,000 clones, around nine tenths of them seen only once. This specimen was adjacent normal lung tissue, taken after neoadjuvant nivolumab, alone or with ipilimumab, at or shortly before surgery. These receptors all stem from an adult with non-small cell lung cancer. Both conserved end residues are part of each CDR3. The D gene is left open where the match is weak. Clone size appears in some rows only: once, few, many, or a class for an expanded clone.

v_gene	d_gene	j_gene	abundance	CDR3aa	CDR3nt
TRBV5-6	NA	TRBJ2-7	few	CASSFRSRSYEQYF	TGTGCCAGCAGCTTTCGTAGCAGGTCCTACGAGCAGTACTTC
TRBV5-6	NA	TRBJ2-5	NA	CASSLPVGETQYF	TGTGCCAGCAGCTTGCCCGTGGGAGAGACCCAGTACTTC
TRBV6-5	NA	TRBJ2-1	NA	CASRLGGGGNEQFF	TGTGCCAGCCGGTTAGGGGGAGGCGGCAATGAGCAGTTCTTC
TRBV5-1	NA	TRBJ2-2	once	CASSWEGALTGELFF	TGCGCCAGCAGCTGGGAGGGGGCACTTACCGGGGAGCTGTTTTTT
TRBV18	NA	TRBJ2-7	NA	CASSPGLAYEQYF	TGTGCCAGCTCACCGGGGCTGGCCTACGAGCAGTACTTC
TRBV5-8	NA	TRBJ2-7	once	CASSPTGTYEQYF	TGTGCCAGCAGCCCTACAGGGACTTACGAGCAGTACTTC
TRBV18	NA	TRBJ1-3	NA	CASSPPTGFAGNTIYF	TGTGCCAGCTCACCACCGACGGGGTTCGCGGGAAACACCATATATTTT
TRBV18	NA	TRBJ1-1	once	CASSPGTEAFF	TGTGCCAGCTCACCAGGGACTGAAGCTTTCTTT
TRBV6-6	NA	TRBJ2-7	NA	CASSYGIQAYEQYF	TGTGCCAGCAGTTACGGTATCCAGGCCTACGAGCAGTACTTC
TRBV29-1	NA	TRBJ2-3	once	CSVPKWGVTDTQYF	TGCAGCGTCCCCAAGTGGGGGGTCACAGATACGCAGTATTTT
TRBV5-8	NA	TRBJ1-5	NA	CASGTGSNQPQHF	TGTGCCAGCGGCACTGGGTCGAATCAGCCCCAGCATTTT
TRBV6-5	NA	TRBJ1-4	NA	CASSRPEGKLFF	TGTGCCAGCAGCCGACCGGAGGGAAAACTGTTTTTT
TRBV6-1	NA	TRBJ2-4	once	CASSEVTGKNIQYF	TGTGCCAGCAGTGAAGTTACTGGCAAAAACATTCAGTACTTC
TRBV18	NA	TRBJ2-1	NA	CASSPLDILGEQFF	TGTGCCAGCTCACCATTAGACATACTCGGTGAGCAGTTCTTC
TRBV27	NA	TRBJ2-5	NA	CASSLRAKETQYF	TGTGCCAGCAGTTTAAGAGCGAAAGAGACCCAGTACTTC
TRBV6-1	NA	TRBJ2-1	NA	CASSEPKRYNEQFF	TGTGCCAGCAGTGAACCTAAGCGGTACAATGAGCAGTTCTTC
TRBV28	NA	TRBJ2-7	NA	CASSSPAGRIREQYF	TGTGCCAGCAGTTCCCCGGCGGGGAGGATACGGGAGCAGTACTTC
TRBV25-1	NA	TRBJ1-5	NA	CASSVGKDQPQHF	TGTGCCAGCAGTGTAGGGAAAGATCAGCCCCAGCATTTT
TRBV6-1	NA	TRBJ1-5	NA	CASSELAGYSNQPQHF	TGTGCCAGCAGTGAACTAGCGGGGTATAGCAATCAGCCCCAGCATTTT
TRBV10-3	TRBD2	TRBJ2-1	NA	CAISPGLDLNEQFF	TGTGCCATCAGTCCGGGACTAGATCTCAATGAGCAGTTCTTC
TRBV7-6	NA	TRBJ1-1	NA	CASSQGDTEAFF	TGTGCCAGCAGCCAAGGGGACACTGAAGCTTTCTTT
TRBV6-5	NA	TRBJ1-3	NA	CASSYDTGNTIYF	TGTGCCAGCAGTTACGATACTGGAAACACCATATATTTT
TRBV6-5	TRBD2	TRBJ2-7	NA	CASSLAGLGYEQYF	TGTGCCAGCAGTCTAGCGGGATTGGGCTACGAGCAGTACTTC
TRBV7-8	NA	TRBJ1-1	NA	CASSLAPRNTEAFF	TGTGCCAGCAGCTTAGCCCCAAGGAACACTGAAGCTTTCTTT
TRBV5-1	TRBD2	TRBJ2-1	NA	CASSLASGGRDGEQFF	TGCGCCAGCAGTCTGGCCAGCGGCGGGAGGGATGGTGAGCAGTTCTTC
TRBV19	NA	TRBJ1-5	NA	CASSIGVALGVGNQPQHF	TGTGCCAGTAGTATTGGAGTGGCGCTCGGGGTCGGCAATCAGCCCCAGCATTTT
TRBV11-2	NA	TRBJ2-2	NA	CASSLLTGNTGELFF	TGTGCCAGCAGCTTGTTGACAGGGAACACCGGGGAGCTGTTTTTT
TRBV5-8	NA	TRBJ1-2	NA	CASSQRTGYSGGYGYTF	TGTGCCAGCAGCCAAAGGACCGGGTACAGCGGGGGATATGGCTACACCTTC
TRBV5-1	TRBD1	TRBJ2-2	NA	CASSLVDRGAGELFF	TGCGCCAGCAGCTTGGTGGACAGGGGTGCCGGGGAGCTGTTTTTT